This entry is about one T cell receptor (beta chain). This CDR3 has 16 amino acids. V lost 6 bases to trimming and J lost 0 bases; unmatched junction nucleotides: 5. Germline CDR1 and CDR2: LNHDA and SQIVND (reference sequence). The record originates from a study of radiation and T cells in renal cell carcinoma. The assay was immunoSEQ multiplex PCR, and TCRdb's table has in-frame clones only and misses some. Among about 73,000 clones listed, around four fifths were seen once. Time point denoted: blood 4 weeks post-SBRT, at nephrectomy. Treatment described: 15 Gy SBRT to primary tumor, nephrectomy 4 weeks later. Nephrectomy followed 15 Gy stereotactic body radiation by 4 weeks.

Sequencing was performed on blood, taken from a patient whose treatment included radiotherapy and nephrectomy. This chain joins TRBV19 and TRBJ2-6, with 7 positions matching TRBD1. This clonotype originated in a woman aged 60-70 years with renal cell carcinoma. The CDR3 DNA sequence: TGTGCCAGTAGCATGGCAGGGGGCTCTGGGGCCAACGTCCTGACTTTC. Its translation is CASSMAGGSGANVLTF.